The 24 T cell receptor beta chains in this list originate from one sample, sequenced in a study of T-cell reconstitution after alpha-beta-depleted transplantation in children. It was with unique molecular identifiers that the TCRbeta library was prepared. TCRdb reanalysed the PCR reads using MiXCR and keeps one entry per CDR3 protein. Here the sample spans around 360,000 distinct CDR3 sequences, 10% being singletons. The specimen was PBMCs from the stem cell graft donor, collected from the stem cell graft. These receptors all come from a human donor who donated a stem cell graft to a child with acute lymphoblastic leukemia.

CDR3 sequence: CASSQEVGTRPLGYTF. CDR3 DNA: TGTGCCAGCAGCCAAGAGGTGGGGACCAGGCCTTTAGGCTACACCTTC. The gene calls are TRBV3-1 and TRBJ1-2; a weak D match, TRBD1 (5 bases). The germline gives CDR1 LGHDT, CDR2 YNNKEL (reference sequence). This CDR3 region has 16 residues. The V gene lost 0 bases and the J gene lost 8 bases, with 19 bases spanning the gap. Supplemented by reference TRBV3-1 and TRBJ1-2, the full variable domain reads DTAVSQTPKYLVTQMGNDKSIKCEQNLGHDTMYWYKQDSKKFLKIMFSYNNKELIINETVPNRFSPKSPDKAHLNLHINSLELGDSAVYFCASSQEVGTRPLGYTFGSGTRLTVV.

The chain combines TRBV6-5 with TRBJ2-3, with 10 bases aligning to TRBD1. Germline V lookup: CDR1 MNHEY, CDR2 SVGAGI. The V segment lost 0 bases and the J segment 6 bases; nucleotides outside the gene matches: 3. The CDR3 has 15 amino acids. The CDR3 loop reads CASSYSGTGADTQYF. The CDR3, as DNA: TGTGCCAGCAGTTACTCGGGGACAGGGGCCGATACGCAGTATTTT.

V is TRBV4-3 and J is TRBJ1-3, with TRBD1 as a possible D gene (5 bases). CDR1 is LGHNA and CDR2 is YSLEER in the germline V gene. The CDR3 spans 18 residues. The V end lost 2 bases, the J end lost 2 bases, and 19 bases lay between the germline ends. CDR3 residues: CASSQLVGLMGAGNTIYF. DNA for the CDR3: TGCGCCAGCAGCCAACTGGTTGGATTGATGGGGGCTGGAAACACCATATATTTT.

V gene TRBV9 combines with J gene TRBJ1-2, with 8 bases lining up with TRBD1. V was clipped by 0 bases and J by 4 bases; unmatched bases: 5. Germline values: CDR1 SGDLS, CDR2 YYNGEE. CDR3 length equals 15 residues. In DNA form, the CDR3 reads TGTGCCAGCAGCGTAGCAGGGACAGGCTCCTATGGCTACACCTTC. Translating gives CASSVAGTGSYGYTF.

The chain carries TRBV4-1 and TRBJ2-3; 7 bases are a match to TRBD2. The CDR3 is made up of 17 amino acids. Germline assignment: CDR1 MGHRA and CDR2 YSYEKL. Trimming at V came to 3 bases and at J to 2 bases, leaving 11 bases not matched to a gene. This CDR3 reads CASSHPRDYLPTDTQYF. DNA for the CDR3: TGCGCCAGCAGCCACCCCCGGGACTACCTACCCACAGATACGCAGTATTTT.

This clonotype showed up many times. The junction departs from germline at one end; a sequencing error may be responsible. This chain joins TRBV5-1 and TRBJ2-7, with D maybe TRBD1 (5 bases). The CDR3 runs 13 residues. CDR1 and CDR2 from the germline V gene are SGHRS and YFSETQ. The CDR3: CASSQTGSYEQYF. The DNA of the CDR3 is TGTGCCAGCAGTCAAACAGGTTCCTACGAGCAGTACTTC.

The chain carries TRBV5-6 and TRBJ2-5; 9 nucleotides agree with TRBD2. Per germline, CDR1 SGHDT and CDR2 YYEEEE. The CDR3 contains 14 residues. V was pared by 2 bases and J by 5 bases, with 4 bases of the junction left unmatched. This CDR3 reads CASSFWLAGETQYF. In DNA, the CDR3 is TGTGCCAGCAGCTTTTGGCTAGCGGGGGAGACCCAGTACTTC.

The chain links TRBV6-5 to TRBJ2-3, with unresolved D. The V end was cut by 3 bases, the J end by 2 bases, with 9 bases between. CDR3 length equals 14 residues. The V gene's germline CDR1 is MNHEY and CDR2 SVGAGI. The CDR3 DNA sequence: TGTGCCAGCAGTTATGAAGCGCACACAGATACGCAGTATTTT. Translation: CASSYEAHTDTQYF.

This clonotype has at least ten counts. V is TRBV4-1 and J is TRBJ1-5; possible D gene TRBD1, 5 bases. This CDR3 region has 16 residues. Looked up from germline, CDR1 is MGHRA and CDR2 is YSYEKL. The V end was cut by 1 base, the J end by 7 bases, with 17 bases between. CDR3 in DNA: TGCGCCAGCAGCCAAGTGGGCGTCCGGGGCGGCCAGCCCCAGCATTTT. Translation gives CASSQVGVRGGQPQHF.

This clonotype was observed a few times. The chain carries TRBV4-3 and TRBJ2-1, with D unresolved. Trimming left V 8 bases short and J 0 bases short, with 17 bases between. The CDR3 is made up of 16 amino acids. Per germline, CDR1 LGHNA and CDR2 YSLEER. The CDR3 reads CASSASGLSSYNEQFF. The CDR3 nucleotides are TGCGCCAGCTCAGCATCCGGGCTTAGCTCCTACAATGAGCAGTTCTTC.

This clonotype was detected a few times. The J gene is TRBJ2-5, the V gene TRBV11-2; perhaps TRBD1 as D (5 bases). Germline values: CDR1 SGHAT, CDR2 FQNNGV. The CDR3 runs to 15 residues. V gave up 6 bases and J gave up 2 bases, with 16 bases separating them. In DNA form, the CDR3 reads TGTGCCAGCAGAGCAGGGATGTTGGAGCAAGAGACCCAGTACTTC. It specifies CASRAGMLEQETQYF.

The gene calls are TRBV6-5 and TRBJ2-7; D assignment may be TRBD1 or TRBD2 (5 bases each). V dropped 0 bases and J dropped 6 bases, with 15 bases sitting between them. From germline, CDR1 is MNHEY and CDR2 SVGAGI. This CDR3 comprises 15 residues. CDR3 DNA sequence: TGTGCCAGCAGTTACTCGAGCGGACAAGGACGCGAGCAGTACTTC. Translation gives CASSYSSGQGREQYF.

This clonotype turned up a few times. The J gene is TRBJ1-4, the V gene TRBV5-1; the D gene is possibly TRBD1 (5 bases). The germline V gene has CDR1 SGHRS and CDR2 YFSETQ. V lost 4 bases and J 2 bases, leaving 9 bases between the germline ends. The CDR3 sequence is 14 residues long. The CDR3 coding sequence is TGCGCCAGCAGCACGGGACCGACTAATGAAAAACTGTTTTTT. Its translation: CASSTGPTNEKLFF. Looking up the rest from reference TRBV5-1 and TRBJ1-4 gives the full variable domain: KAGVTQTPRYLIKTRGQQVTLSCSPISGHRSVSWYQQTPGQGLQFLFEYFSETQRNKGNFPGRFSGRQFSNSRSEMNVSTLELGDSALYLCASSTGPTNEKLFFGSGTQLSVL.

This clonotype came up a few times. V gene TRBV7-9 combines with J gene TRBJ2-2, with D tentatively TRBD2 (5 bases). CDR1 and CDR2 from the germline V gene are SEHNR and FQNEAQ (reference sequence). The CDR3 is made up of 17 amino acids. V was pared by 3 bases and J by 1 base, with 15 bases between. The CDR3 DNA is TGTGCCAGCAGCTTCTCCCCGAGCGGATGGAACACCGGGGAGCTGTTTTTT. This translates into CASSFSPSGWNTGELFF.

This clonotype showed up many times. This chain links TRBV29-1 with TRBJ2-7, with 11 bases lining up with TRBD2. Trimming removed 6 bases from V and 0 bases from J; junction bases left unmatched: 4. The CDR3 consists of 14 residues. Looked up from germline, CDR1 is SQVTM and CDR2 is ANQGSEA. In DNA, the CDR3 is TGCAGCGTCGCGGGACTAGCGGTCTCCTACGAGCAGTACTTC. As protein: CSVAGLAVSYEQYF.

This clonotype was observed many times. The rearrangement uses TRBV20-1 and TRBJ2-5; D may be TRBD2 (6 bases). CDR1 DFQATT and CDR2 SNEGSKA come from the germline V gene (reference sequence). The CDR3 contains 14 residues. The V end was cut by 6 bases, the J end by 2 bases, with 16 bases between. CDR3 bases: TGCAGTGCCCCTGCGGTAGCGGTACAAGAGACCCAGTACTTC. This codes for CSAPAVAVQETQYF.

In its sample, this clonotype was seen a few times. The chain's CDR3 is CAWSGRGRDGNQPQHF. CDR3 DNA sequence: TGTGCCTGGAGTGGAAGGGGGCGGGATGGCAATCAGCCCCAGCATTTT. The chain has TRBV30 and TRBJ1-5; 7 nucleotides align to TRBD1. Per germline, CDR1 GTSNPN and CDR2 SVGIG (reference sequence). The CDR3 length is 16 residues. V shed 1 base, J shed 2 bases, and the junction held 8 bases outside the gene matches. The variable domain in full, completed from reference TRBV30 and TRBJ1-5, reads SQTIHQWPATLVQPVGSPLSLECTVEGTSNPNLYWYRQAAGRGLQLLFYSVGIGQISSEVPQNLSASRPQDRQFILSSKKLLLSDSGFYLCAWSGRGRDGNQPQHFGDGTRLSIL.

This clonotype was seen only a few times. The chain uses TRBV6-1 and TRBJ2-7, with 9 bases aligning to TRBD2. Germline trimming cut 4 bases from V and 11 bases from J; bases unmatched to any gene: 6. The CDR3 loop spans 12 amino acids. Germline V gives CDR1 MNHNS, CDR2 SASEGT. CDR3 nucleotides: TGTGCCAGCAGTGGGCTTAGGACTAGCGAGTACTTC. Amino acids: CASSGLRTSEYF.

There are a few counts of this clonotype. The V and J genes are TRBV2 and TRBJ2-2, with TRBD2 identical over 11 bases. The CDR3 is 16 residues long. With 4 bases clipped from V and 6 bases from J, the junction kept 7 bases outside the gene matches. CDR1 and CDR2 (germline): SNHLY, FYNNEI. CDR3 in amino acids: CASSGGLAGGAGELFF. CDR3 nucleotide sequence: TGTGCCAGCAGTGGAGGGCTAGCGGGAGGCGCCGGGGAGCTGTTTTTT.

V and J are TRBV7-8 and TRBJ2-1; the match to TRBD2 covers 8 bases. CDR3 length: 16 residues. The J segment lost 8 bases and the V segment lost 0 bases, leaving 9 bases of the junction unmatched. Germline-derived CDR1 and CDR2 are SGHVS and FQNEAQ. CDR3 in DNA: TGTGCCAGCAGCTTAGCACCAGCGGGAGTCATCGATGAGCAGTTCTTC. Its translation is CASSLAPAGVIDEQFF. Supplemented by reference TRBV7-8 and TRBJ2-1, the full variable domain reads GAGVSQSPRYKVAKRGQDVALRCDPISGHVSLFWYQQALGQGPEFLTYFQNEAQLDKSGLPSDRFFAERPEGSVSTLKIQRTQQEDSAVYLCASSLAPAGVIDEQFFGPGTRLTVL.

The V call is TRBV3-1, the J call TRBJ2-5; weak D call: TRBD1 (5 bases). The CDR3 sequence is 13 residues long. Germline lookup yields CDR1 LGHDT and CDR2 YNNKEL (reference sequence). The germline V and J ends were trimmed by 8 bases and 0 bases, with 10 bases remaining between them. The CDR3 here is CASGRAYQETQYF. CDR3 nucleotide sequence: TGTGCCAGCGGCAGGGCTTACCAAGAGACCCAGTACTTC.

The V gene is TRBV5-1, the J gene TRBJ2-2; possible D gene TRBD1, 6 bases. CDR1 is SGHRS, CDR2 YFSETQ, per germline. There are 16 residues in the CDR3. With 4 bases removed from V and 1 base from J, the gap between germline ends came to 14 bases. The CDR3 region is CASSPTGTWNTGELFF. For the CDR3, the DNA is TGCGCCAGCAGCCCCACCGGGACATGGAACACCGGGGAGCTGTTTTTT. Based on the CDR3 plus reference TRBV5-1 and TRBJ2-2, the full variable domain is KAGVTQTPRYLIKTRGQQVTLSCSPISGHRSVSWYQQTPGQGLQFLFEYFSETQRNKGNFPGRFSGRQFSNSRSEMNVSTLELGDSALYLCASSPTGTWNTGELFFGEGSRLTVL.

This clonotype has just a few counts. V gene TRBV28 combines with J gene TRBJ2-5; D is tentatively TRBD1 or TRBD2 (6 bases each). The V end lost 0 bases, the J end lost 0 bases, and 14 bases lay between the germline ends. This CDR3 contains 17 residues. Germline V gene data show CDR1 as MDHEN and CDR2 as SYDVKM. CDR3 DNA: TGTGCCAGCAGTTTATGGTGGGGGGCCGTGTACCAAGAGACCCAGTACTTC. Protein: CASSLWWGAVYQETQYF.

This clonotype was counted ten times or more. This chain uses TRBV4-1 with TRBJ1-4; possible D gene TRBD1, 6 bases. The CDR3 spans 16 residues. CDR1 and CDR2 (germline): MGHRA, YSYEKL. The V end lost 0 bases, the J end lost 8 bases, and 16 bases lay between the germline ends. The DNA for the CDR3 is TGCGCCAGCAGCCAAGATCCCGGGGGCGCATGGGAAAAACTGTTTTTT. It translates to CASSQDPGGAWEKLFF.